The 32 T cell receptor beta chains listed next were all sequenced from one sample in a study of radiation and T cells in renal cell carcinoma. TCRdb's table, derived via immunoSEQ multiplex PCR, lists solely in-frame clones and lacks some. The table has more than 95,000 clones, roughly 80% seen once. Documented time point: baseline pretreatment blood. Documented treatment: 15 Gy SBRT to primary tumor, nephrectomy 4 weeks later. Sequencing used blood, obtained from a patient whose treatment included radiotherapy and nephrectomy. These receptors were collected from a woman in her sixties or seventies with renal cell carcinoma.

The rearrangement joins TRBV6-5 to TRBJ1-4; 9 nucleotides agree with TRBD1. The J segment lost 10 bases and the V segment lost 6 bases, leaving 6 bases of the junction unmatched. The CDR3 totals 13 residues. CDR1 is MNHEY, CDR2 SVGAGI, per germline. The CDR3 reads CASRRQGEGKLFF. The CDR3 coding sequence is TGTGCCAGCAGACGACAGGGGGAGGGAAAACTGTTTTTT.

The V call is TRBV30, the J call TRBJ2-7; 11 nucleotides align to TRBD1. In germline, CDR1 is GTSNPN, CDR2 SVGIG (reference sequence). Trimming cost V 8 bases and J 2 bases; bases outside gene matches: 2. CDR3 length equals 12 residues. The CDR3 DNA reads as TGTGCCGCGGGACAGGGGGCCTACGAGCAGTACTTC. Translation gives CAAGQGAYEQYF.

The chain joins TRBV7-3 to TRBJ2-1; 7 bases agree with TRBD2. The CDR3 spans 14 residues. Looked up from germline, CDR1 is SGHTA and CDR2 is FQGTGA. V was pared by 4 bases and J by 10 bases, with 10 bases of the junction left unmatched. The CDR3 coding sequence is TGTGCCAGCAGCTCCCTCGGACTAGATTCCGAGCAGTTCTTC. Translating gives CASSSLGLDSEQFF.

The V call is TRBV6-5, the J call TRBJ1-2; the match to TRBD1 covers 9 bases. CDR1 MNHEY and CDR2 SVGAGI come from the germline V gene. V lost 8 bases to trimming and J lost 0 bases; unmatched junction nucleotides: 4. This CDR3 has 14 amino acids. CDR3 nucleotide sequence: TGTGCCAGCTTCGGACAGGGGACTAACTATGGCTACACCTTC. Residues: CASFGQGTNYGYTF.

The chain is built from TRBV4-2 and TRBJ1-2; D remains ambiguous. V lost 3 bases to trimming and J lost 7 bases, with 12 bases between them. CDR3 length: 13 residues. The V gene's germline CDR1 is LGHNA and CDR2 YNFKEQ. The CDR3 region has the DNA TGTGCCAGCAGCCAGGTAGCGAACCCTGGCTACACCTTC. It codes for CASSQVANPGYTF.

This clone was detected once. The V call is TRBV7-2, the J call TRBJ2-2, with 7 bases that match TRBD1. V was pared by 7 bases and J by 2 bases, with 4 bases of the junction left unmatched. Germline CDR1 SGHTA, CDR2 FQGNSA. This CDR3 comprises 14 residues. This chain's CDR3 is CASIGTVNTGELFF. The CDR3, as DNA: TGTGCCAGCATTGGGACAGTAAACACCGGGGAGCTGTTTTTT.

V is TRBV28 and J is TRBJ2-7; TRBD2 aligns across 13 bases. This CDR3 spans 14 amino acids. The germline gives CDR1 MDHEN, CDR2 SYDVKM. V shed 5 bases, J shed 6 bases, and the junction held 4 bases outside the gene matches. The CDR3 coding sequence is TGTGCCAGCAGTCGGAGGACTAGCGGGAGCGAGCAGTACTTC. Protein sequence: CASSRRTSGSEQYF.

The chain couples TRBV19 to TRBJ1-3; D uncertain. The CDR3 contains 15 residues. The V gene lost 0 bases and the J gene lost 0 bases, with 6 bases spanning the gap. Germline loops: CDR1 LNHDA, CDR2 SQIVND (reference sequence). CDR3: CASSIEASSGNTIYF. CDR3 coding DNA: TGTGCCAGTAGTATAGAAGCTAGCTCTGGAAACACCATATATTTT.

V and J are TRBV5-1 and TRBJ2-3; possibly TRBD1 for D (6 bases). The CDR3 loop spans 15 amino acids. The V gene's germline CDR1 is SGHRS and CDR2 YFSETQ. With 0 bases removed from V and 6 bases from J, the gap between germline ends came to 14 bases. For the CDR3, the DNA is TGCGCCAGCAGCTTGGGGCAGGGGATATGGGATACGCAGTATTTT. It codes for CASSLGQGIWDTQYF.

The V call is TRBV5-6, the J call TRBJ2-7; possible D gene TRBD2, 6 bases. CDR1 is SGHDT and CDR2 is YYEEEE in the germline V gene. V was shortened by 4 bases and J by 7 bases, with 15 bases between the two germline ends. The CDR3 sequence is 13 residues long. CDR3 residues: CASSRRGVGEQYF. The CDR3 DNA is TGTGCCAGCAGCCGGCGGGGAGTAGGGGAGCAGTACTTC.

V usage is TRBV2 and J usage is TRBJ1-3, with D maybe TRBD1 (5 bases). Germline V lookup: CDR1 SNHLY, CDR2 FYNNEI. The V end was cut by 7 bases, the J end by 2 bases, with 9 bases between. The CDR3 is 13 residues long. The CDR3 coding sequence is TGTGCCAGCATTCAAGGGGCTGGAAACACCATATATTTT. Translating it yields CASIQGAGNTIYF. The full variable domain, its missing parts supplied by reference TRBV2 and TRBJ1-3, is EPEVTQTPSHQVTQMGQEVILRCVPISNHLYFYWYRQILGQKVEFLVSFYNNEISEKSEIFDDQFSVERPDGSNFTLKIRSTKLEDSAMYFCASIQGAGNTIYFGEGSWLTVV.

The gene calls are TRBV19 and TRBJ1-3; D perhaps matches TRBD1 (5 bases). CDR3 length equals 14 residues. The germline V gene has CDR1 LNHDA and CDR2 SQIVND (reference sequence). V was trimmed by 5 bases and J by 0 bases, leaving 8 bases between them. CDR3 DNA sequence: TGTGCCAGTAGTGCCGGGACCTCTGGAAACACCATATATTTT. This translates into CASSAGTSGNTIYF.

The chain recombines TRBV7-2 with TRBJ2-7; no clear D. Trimming shortened V by 2 bases and J by 5 bases, and 7 bases separated the two germline ends. The CDR3 length is 12 residues. Germline CDR1 and CDR2: SGHTA and FQGNSA. CDR3 sequence: CASSLWRHEQYF. The CDR3 DNA reads as TGTGCCAGCAGCTTATGGCGGCACGAGCAGTACTTC.

This clone was observed once. This chain joins TRBV2 and TRBJ2-5, with a tentative D call TRBD2 (5 bases). The CDR3 totals 13 residues. In germline, CDR1 is SNHLY, CDR2 FYNNEI. The ends were cut back, 4 bases at V and 4 bases at J, with 10 bases in the middle. The CDR3: CASSADSSETQYF. The CDR3 bases are TGTGCCAGCAGTGCGGACTCGTCAGAGACCCAGTACTTC.

This clone was observed many times. The chain links TRBV5-6 to TRBJ1-1; D remains unclear. The CDR3 sequence is 13 residues long. Germline CDR1 is SGHDT and CDR2 is YYEEEE. Trimming took 7 bases from V and 2 from J, leaving 12 bases between them. CDR3 loop: CASDVWGNTEAFF. The CDR3, as DNA: TGTGCCAGCGACGTTTGGGGAAACACTGAAGCTTTCTTT.

In DNA, the CDR3 is TGTGCCAGCAGCTTAGGACTCGACTATGGCTACACCTTC. Protein: CASSLGLDYGYTF. The V and J genes are TRBV5-5 and TRBJ1-2; unclear D gene. This CDR3 contains 13 residues. Germline assignment: CDR1 SGHKS and CDR2 YYEKEE (reference sequence). Trimming took off 2 bases at V and 3 bases at J, with 8 bases between the two ends.

V and J are TRBV28 and TRBJ1-1, with D maybe TRBD1 (6 bases). Germline V gene data show CDR1 as MDHEN and CDR2 as SYDVKM. The V and J ends lost 4 bases and 5 bases respectively, with 20 bases between them. The CDR3 is 16 residues long. CDR3 coding DNA: TGTGCCAGCAGTTACCTAGGGGGTCGACGGCGAACTGAAGCTTTCTTT. Residues: CASSYLGGRRRTEAFF.

The chain carries TRBV2 and TRBJ1-6; D remains ambiguous. Trimming cost V 4 bases and J 5 bases, with 6 bases left between them. This CDR3 is built from 13 residues. Germline V lookup: CDR1 SNHLY, CDR2 FYNNEI. The CDR3 reads CASSGLNNSPLHF. The CDR3 DNA reads TGTGCCAGCAGTGGACTCAATAATTCACCCCTCCACTTT.

This clone was counted between two and nine times. The chain combines TRBV27 with TRBJ2-7, with D hard to call. Germline V CDR1 and CDR2: MNHEY, SMNVEV (reference sequence). The CDR3 is 13 residues long. V lost 0 bases and J lost 12, with 15 bases in between. The CDR3 protein is CASSLSINRVRYF. As DNA, the CDR3 is TGTGCCAGCAGTTTATCGATAAACCGGGTCCGGTACTTC.

The V call is TRBV19, the J call TRBJ2-7, with TRBD2 matching over 7 bases. J lost 6 bases, V lost 7 bases, and 18 bases had no gene match. The CDR3 totals 16 residues. Per germline, CDR1 LNHDA and CDR2 SQIVND (reference sequence). CDR3 sequence: CASNDGAGQGGSEQYF. The CDR3 nucleotides are TGTGCCAGTAACGATGGGGCCGGCCAGGGAGGGAGCGAGCAGTACTTC.

The V call is TRBV6-5, the J call TRBJ2-4, with D uncertain. V lost 8 bases and J lost 5, with 13 bases in between. CDR1 is MNHEY, CDR2 SVGAGI, per germline. The CDR3 has 13 residues. The CDR3 DNA reads as TGTGCCAGCCTTGGGGTGGCCGAAAACATTCAGTACTTC. Translation gives CASLGVAENIQYF.

This chain uses TRBV15 with TRBJ1-4; the match to TRBD1 covers 7 bases. CDR1 is LNHNV, CDR2 YYDKDF, per germline (reference sequence). The CDR3 spans 16 residues. The V gene end was trimmed by 1 base and the J gene end by 0 bases; junction bases not matched to a gene: 2. CDR3 bases: TGTGCCACCAGCAGAGGAGGGACAGCAACTAATGAAAAACTGTTTTTT. Translating it yields CATSRGGTATNEKLFF.

This clone was seen once. The chain is built from TRBV6-6 and TRBJ1-2; D might be TRBD1 (6 bases). CDR3 length: 13 residues. Germline V gives CDR1 MNHNY, CDR2 SVGAGI (reference sequence). Trimming left V 8 bases short and J 8 bases short, with 18 bases between. CDR3 amino acids: CASVAGGGGGYTF. CDR3 bases: TGTGCCAGCGTTGCAGGAGGGGGAGGAGGCTACACCTTC.

The V gene is TRBV18, the J gene TRBJ2-2, with D maybe TRBD2 (7 bases). From germline, CDR1 is KGHSH and CDR2 LQKENI. This CDR3 contains 17 residues. V lost 4 bases and J lost 0, with 15 bases in between. CDR3 sequence: CASSRGGGPPNTGELFF. The CDR3 nucleotides are TGTGCCAGCTCACGGGGCGGGGGCCCACCGAACACCGGGGAGCTGTTTTTT.

This clone was recorded once. The rearrangement links TRBV5-1 to TRBJ2-2; 10 bases are a match to TRBD1. Germline V lookup: CDR1 SGHRS, CDR2 YFSETQ. The V and J ends lost 6 bases and 5 bases, in that order; junction bases with no gene match: 7. This CDR3 comprises 15 residues. For the CDR3, the DNA is TGCGCCAGCACCCGAACGGGACAGGGGACCGGGGAGCTGTTTTTT. Its protein is CASTRTGQGTGELFF.

The chain couples TRBV6-1 to TRBJ1-1, with no clear D. CDR1 and CDR2 from the germline V gene are MNHNS and SASEGT. The CDR3 has 12 amino acids. The V gene lost 6 bases and the J gene lost 0 bases, with 5 bases spanning the gap. DNA for the CDR3: TGTGCCAGCAGGGGGATGAACACTGAAGCTTTCTTT. Its protein is CASRGMNTEAFF.

The gene calls are TRBV5-1 and TRBJ1-1; 9 positions match TRBD1. The CDR3 totals 16 residues. After removal of 6 bases from V and 5 bases from J, the junction contained 14 bases not matched to a gene. Looked up from germline, CDR1 is SGHRS and CDR2 is YFSETQ. The CDR3 DNA sequence: TGCGCCAGCACCACCCAAGCTTTACAGGGGGCGACTGAAGCTTTCTTT. Its translation is CASTTQALQGATEAFF.

The J gene is TRBJ2-5, the V gene TRBV29-1; D might be TRBD1 (6 bases). Trimming left V 3 bases short and J 2 bases short, with 7 bases between. The length of the CDR3 is 12 residues. Germline V gene lookup returns CDR1 SQVTM and CDR2 ANQGSEA. The CDR3 region is CSVEDSQETQYF. The CDR3 region has the DNA TGCAGCGTTGAGGACAGTCAAGAGACCCAGTACTTC.

This clone was detected a few times. This chain links TRBV5-1 with TRBJ2-5, with 10 positions matching TRBD2. Germline-derived CDR1 and CDR2 are SGHRS and YFSETQ. CDR3 length equals 19 residues. The V segment lost 2 bases and the J segment 3 bases; nucleotides outside the gene matches: 16. Here the CDR3 DNA reads TGCGCCAGCAGCTTAATTTCTAGCGGGGGTCTTCCTCATGAAGAGACCCAGTACTTC. The encoded protein is CASSLISSGGLPHEETQYF.

The chain recombines TRBV18 with TRBJ1-5; 10 positions agree with TRBD1. Germline V CDR1 and CDR2: KGHSH, LQKENI. The CDR3 extends over 14 amino acids. After removal of 6 bases from V and 4 bases from J, the junction contained 3 bases not matched to a gene. CDR3 sequence (DNA): TGTGCCAGCTCTGGGACAGGGGCAAATCAGCCCCAGCATTTT. This gives the protein CASSGTGANQPQHF.

This clone was recorded a few times. The J gene is TRBJ2-2, the V gene TRBV29-1, with 8 bases lining up with TRBD1. This CDR3 region has 13 residues. V trimming: 5 bases; J trimming: 4 bases; junction bases outside the gene matches: 3. Germline CDR1 reads SQVTM; CDR2 reads ANQGSEA. The CDR3 reads CSVHQGATGELFF. The DNA of the CDR3 is TGCAGCGTTCATCAGGGGGCCACCGGGGAGCTGTTTTTT.

J is TRBJ1-1 and V is TRBV6-6, with a tentative D call TRBD1 (5 bases). This CDR3 is built from 16 residues. Trimming took off 5 bases at V and 1 base at J, with 17 bases between the two ends. From germline, CDR1 is MNHNY and CDR2 SVGAGI (reference sequence). Here the CDR3 DNA reads TGTGCCAGCAGTCTCCGGGACCCGCAACCGAACACTGAAGCTTTCTTT. As protein: CASSLRDPQPNTEAFF.